Below are 32 T cell receptor beta chains sequenced from a single sample in a study of T cells expressing NK-cell markers. TCRdb reprocessed the 5' RACE reads, keeping one entry per CDR3 protein, no DNA. The sample table sets out more than 400,000 distinct CDR3 sequences. The source material was blood T cells: a sorted CD56 or NKG2C T cell subset, CD4+ or CD8+ T cells, or bulk PBMC T cells (not recorded which). These receptors were obtained from a woman aged 18-69 years in good health.

The genes are TRBV2 and TRBJ1-2. The CDR3 has 13 amino acids. The germline gives CDR1 SNHLY, CDR2 FYNNEI. The CDR3 reads CASGNIANYGYTF.

The chain has TRBV19 and TRBJ1-5; without DNA, the TCRdb call of TRBD1 cannot be checked. Germline-derived CDR1 and CDR2 are LNHDA and SQIVND (reference sequence). CDR3 length: 15 residues. CDR3: CASSIGQRSNQPQHF.

The CDR3 sequence: CASSFPPGTSGKETQYF. This chain joins TRBV12-3 or TRBV12-4 and TRBJ2-5; TCRdb names TRBD2, which stays unverified in the absence of DNA. This CDR3 is built from 17 residues.

This chain uses TRBV6-2 or TRBV6-3 with TRBJ1-1. This CDR3 has 12 residues. Germline CDR1 and CDR2: MNHEY and SVGEGT. This CDR3 is CASSRDYTEAFF.

The V gene is TRBV30, the J gene TRBJ2-3; TCRdb designates TRBD2, a call that cannot be tested without DNA. CDR1 is GTSNPN, CDR2 SVGIG, per germline (reference sequence). The CDR3 covers 13 residues. CDR3 residues: CAWRGVGADTQYF.

The chain has TRBV30 and TRBJ1-1. In germline, CDR1 is GTSNPN, CDR2 SVGIG (reference sequence). The CDR3 runs 13 residues. CDR3 sequence reads: CAWSVVRTTEAFF.

The rearrangement joins TRBV27 to TRBJ1-2; TCRdb proposes TRBD1, but this gene call is untestable without DNA. Germline CDR1 MNHEY, CDR2 SMNVEV (reference sequence). CDR3 length equals 14 residues. CDR3 protein: CASSFGRGLNGYTF.

The chain links TRBV6-5 to TRBJ2-7; TCRdb's D call of TRBD1 is untestable without DNA. Germline-derived CDR1 and CDR2 are MNHEY and SVGAGI. The CDR3 has 15 amino acids. CDR3 sequence reads: CASSYSGQGAYEQYF.

The V call is TRBV20-1, the J call TRBJ2-7; TCRdb names TRBD1, which stays unverified in the absence of DNA. The CDR3 extends over 11 amino acids. Germline assignment: CDR1 DFQATT and CDR2 SNEGSKA (reference sequence). CDR3 protein: CSASDRFEQYF.

This chain links TRBV5-1 with TRBJ1-1. Germline loops: CDR1 SGHRS, CDR2 YFSETQ. The CDR3 contains 14 residues. CDR3 protein: CASSLWGINTEAFF.

The rearrangement links TRBV7-2 to TRBJ2-3; TCRdb's D call, TRBD1, is unchecked because there is no DNA. Germline-derived CDR1 and CDR2 are SGHTA and FQGNSA. The CDR3 has 14 residues. The CDR3 region is CASSPGGGGDTQYF.

This sequence joins TRBV5-6 and TRBJ1-1; TCRdb indicates TRBD1, and absent DNA this call remains unverified. The CDR3 is 15 amino acids. CDR1 is SGHDT, CDR2 YYEEEE, per germline. CDR3 loop: CASSPTPGGNTEAFF.

This sequence joins TRBV15 and TRBJ2-5; the D gene TCRdb calls, TRBD2, cannot be checked with no DNA. Germline V gene data show CDR1 as LNHNV and CDR2 as YYDKDF (reference sequence). CDR3 size: 14 residues. The CDR3 reads CATSPGRGSGTQYF. The entire variable domain, with the rest obtained from reference TRBV15 and TRBJ2-5, is as follows: DAMVIQNPRYQVTQFGKPVTLSCSQTLNHNVMYWYQQKSSQAPKLLFHYYDKDFNNEADTPDNFQSRRPNTSFCFLDIRSPGLGDTAMYLCATSPGRGSGTQYFGPGTRLLVL.

The chain is built from TRBV5-6 and TRBJ1-2. The CDR3 extends over 15 amino acids. Germline CDR1 is SGHDT and CDR2 is YYEEEE. CDR3: CASSPTDGGVYGYTF.

The CDR3 spells CASSLEDAYNEQFF. The chain links TRBV11-2 to TRBJ2-1. The germline CDR1 and CDR2 sequences are SGHAT and FQNNGV. The CDR3 runs 14 residues.

The genes are TRBV12-3 or TRBV12-4 and TRBJ1-4. The CDR3 consists of 14 residues. This CDR3 reads CASSFRAIPGELFF.

The genes are TRBV24-1 and TRBJ1-1. Germline-derived CDR1 and CDR2 are KGHDR and SFDVKD. The CDR3 has 14 amino acids. CDR3 in amino acids: CATSDRAANTEAFF.

V gene TRBV7-6 combines with J gene TRBJ2-1; TCRdb's D call of TRBD2 is untestable without DNA. Germline V gene data show CDR1 as SGHVS and CDR2 as FNYEAQ. The CDR3 covers 14 residues. This chain's CDR3 is CASSLDLVEDEQFF.

The gene calls are TRBV20-1 and TRBJ2-1; the TCRdb D gene call, TRBD2, has no DNA to confirm it. The CDR3 contains 14 residues. Per germline, CDR1 DFQATT and CDR2 SNEGSKA (reference sequence). CDR3 sequence: CSARAATKYNEQFF.

The chain joins TRBV20-1 to TRBJ2-1; TCRdb's D gene call, TRBD1, goes unchecked for lack of DNA. This CDR3 is built from 15 residues. Germline V gene lookup returns CDR1 DFQATT and CDR2 SNEGSKA (reference sequence). The CDR3 loop reads CSATPATRGGDEQFF.

The chain has TRBV15 and TRBJ1-2. Germline V gene sequence: CDR1 LNHNV, CDR2 YYDKDF (reference sequence). This CDR3 region has 13 residues. CDR3 amino acids: CATTDHLNYGYTF.

This rearrangement joins TRBV6-2 or TRBV6-3 to TRBJ2-7; checking the TCRdb D call of TRBD2 is not possible without DNA. CDR3 size: 15 residues. CDR1 and CDR2 (germline): MNHEY, SVGEGT. The CDR3 loop reads CASSSALADSYEQYF.

The chain recombines TRBV11-2 with TRBJ2-1; no DNA is available, so the TRBD2 call from TCRdb remains unchecked. Germline CDR1 and CDR2: SGHAT and FQNNGV. The CDR3 is 15 residues long. This CDR3 is CASSQRAGGYNEQFF.

The chain links TRBV29-1 to TRBJ2-5; as DNA is missing, the TRBD2 call by TCRdb cannot be tested. This CDR3 is built from 15 residues. The germline CDR1 and CDR2 sequences are SQVTM and ANQGSEA. This chain's CDR3 is CSVENRLRVGETQYF.

The chain links TRBV7-2 to TRBJ1-6. The CDR3 is made up of 14 amino acids. Germline CDR1 is SGHTA and CDR2 is FQGNSA. This CDR3 is CASSFWRDNSPLHF.

The chain has TRBV5-1 and TRBJ2-5; the D gene TCRdb calls, TRBD1, cannot be checked with no DNA. Germline CDR1 SGHRS, CDR2 YFSETQ. The CDR3 has 13 amino acids. CDR3 protein: CASSLQGEETQYF.

This chain connects TRBV7-9 to TRBJ1-6; as DNA is missing, the TRBD1 call by TCRdb cannot be tested. CDR1 and CDR2 from the germline V gene are SEHNR and FQNEAQ (reference sequence). CDR3 length: 14 amino acids. This CDR3 is CATRRQGLNSPLHF.

V and J are TRBV20-1 and TRBJ2-1; the D call of TRBD1 rests on TCRdb alone, since no DNA is present to check it. There are 14 residues in the CDR3. Germline assignment: CDR1 DFQATT and CDR2 SNEGSKA (reference sequence). The CDR3 reads CSATGQGTNNEQFF.

The V gene is TRBV4-1, the J gene TRBJ2-2; TCRdb outputs TRBD2, but without DNA this stays unchecked. The length of the CDR3 is 17 residues. Germline CDR1 reads MGHRA; CDR2 reads YSYEKL. The CDR3 sequence is CASSQEGGGGAPGELFF.

The V and J genes are TRBV19 and TRBJ2-5; TCRdb returns TRBD1, unconfirmable since there is no DNA. This CDR3 contains 13 residues. Germline loops: CDR1 LNHDA, CDR2 SQIVND (reference sequence). CDR3 loop: CASGAEYQETQYF.

The chain recombines TRBV4-3 with TRBJ2-1. CDR1 and CDR2 (germline): LGHNA, YSLEER. This CDR3 is built from 14 residues. The CDR3 sequence is CASSQDRSYNEQFF.

The chain couples TRBV12-3 or TRBV12-4 to TRBJ2-5; the TCRdb call, TRBD2, lacks DNA for checking. The length of the CDR3 is 17 residues. The CDR3 spells CASSLFWTSGGRETQYF.